This T cell receptor (beta chain) was sequenced during a study of blood T cell repertoires in COVID-19. Looking at the study overall: The samples span acute and convalescent COVID-19 from the United States, Italy and Spain. T cells, B-cell-depleted T cells, or PBMCs provided the cDNA or gDNA that served as material.

Per germline, CDR1 MGHRA and CDR2 YSYEKL. This CDR3 comprises 16 residues. Trimming took 3 bases from V and 4 from J; bases not matched to a gene: 11. Sequenced by immunoSEQ multiplex PCR; TCRdb stores in-frame clones only, minus some. The sample has 300,000 to 400,000 clones; over 70% are singletons. This clone came up a few times. The source is a man aged 30-40 years with active or convalescent COVID-19. This chain connects TRBV4-1 to TRBJ1-2, with 7 bases identical to TRBD1. Sequenced input: peripheral blood. The CDR3 protein is CASSHSPGQSFYGYTF. The CDR3 DNA follows: TGCGCCAGCAGCCATTCTCCGGGACAGAGTTTCTATGGCTACACCTTC.